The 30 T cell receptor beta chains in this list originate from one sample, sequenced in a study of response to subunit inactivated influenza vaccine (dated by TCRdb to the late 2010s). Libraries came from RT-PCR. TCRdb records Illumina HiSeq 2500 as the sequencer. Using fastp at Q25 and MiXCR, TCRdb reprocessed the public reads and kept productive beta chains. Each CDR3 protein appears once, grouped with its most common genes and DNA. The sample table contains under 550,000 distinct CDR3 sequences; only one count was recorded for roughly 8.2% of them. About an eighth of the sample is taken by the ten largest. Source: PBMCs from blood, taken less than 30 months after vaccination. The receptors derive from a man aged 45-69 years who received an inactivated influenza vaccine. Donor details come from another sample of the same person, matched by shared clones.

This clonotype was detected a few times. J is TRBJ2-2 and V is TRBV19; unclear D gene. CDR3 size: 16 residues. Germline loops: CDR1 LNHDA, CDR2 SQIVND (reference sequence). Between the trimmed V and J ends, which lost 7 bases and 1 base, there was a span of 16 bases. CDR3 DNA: TGTGCCAGTACCAAGGGTGGGAAGCTGAACACCGGGGAGCTGTTTTTT. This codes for CASTKGGKLNTGELFF. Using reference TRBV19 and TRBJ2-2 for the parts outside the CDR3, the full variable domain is DGGITQSPKYLFRKEGQNVTLSCEQNLNHDAMYWYRQDPGQGLRLIYYSQIVNDFQKGDIAEGYSVSREKKESFPLTVTSAQKNPTAFYLCASTKGGKLNTGELFFGEGSRLTVL.

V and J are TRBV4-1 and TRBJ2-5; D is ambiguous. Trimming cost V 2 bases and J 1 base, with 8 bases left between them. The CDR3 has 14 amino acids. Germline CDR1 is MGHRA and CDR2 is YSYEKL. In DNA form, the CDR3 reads TGCGCCAGCAGCCAAATTTGGGGCCAAGAGACCCAGTACTTC. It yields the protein CASSQIWGQETQYF.

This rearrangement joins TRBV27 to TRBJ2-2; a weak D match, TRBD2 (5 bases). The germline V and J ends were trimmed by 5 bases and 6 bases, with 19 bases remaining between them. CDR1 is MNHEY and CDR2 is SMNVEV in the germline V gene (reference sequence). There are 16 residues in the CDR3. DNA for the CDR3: TGTGCCAGCAGTCGAACGGACTCGTTGGGCGCCGGGGAGCTGTTTTTT. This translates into CASSRTDSLGAGELFF.

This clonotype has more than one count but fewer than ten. The CDR3 DNA is TGCAGTGCTTCACGAGGACAGTTGCAGTATTTT. Translating it yields CSASRGQLQYF. The chain has TRBV20-1 and TRBJ2-3; maybe TRBD1 (6 bases). The CDR3 is 11 residues long. CDR1 and CDR2 (germline): DFQATT, SNEGSKA (reference sequence). Trimming removed 5 bases at V and 11 bases at J, with 14 bases between.

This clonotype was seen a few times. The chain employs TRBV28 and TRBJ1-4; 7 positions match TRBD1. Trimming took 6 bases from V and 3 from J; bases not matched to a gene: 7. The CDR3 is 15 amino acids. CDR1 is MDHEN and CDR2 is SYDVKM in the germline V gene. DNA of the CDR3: TGTGCCAGCAGCCCAGACAGGGACCCTAATGAAAAACTGTTTTTT. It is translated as CASSPDRDPNEKLFF. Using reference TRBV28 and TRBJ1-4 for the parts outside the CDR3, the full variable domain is DVKVTQSSRYLVKRTGEKVFLECVQDMDHENMFWYRQDPGLGLRLIYFSYDVKMKEKGDIPEGYSVSREKKERFSLILESASTNQTSMYLCASSPDRDPNEKLFFGSGTQLSVL.

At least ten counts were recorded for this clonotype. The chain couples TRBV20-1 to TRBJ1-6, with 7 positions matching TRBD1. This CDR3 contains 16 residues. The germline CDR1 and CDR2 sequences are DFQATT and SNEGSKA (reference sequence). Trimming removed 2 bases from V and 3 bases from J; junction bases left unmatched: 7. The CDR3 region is CSARSGGGGYNSPLHF. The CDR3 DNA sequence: TGCAGTGCTAGATCAGGGGGTGGAGGCTATAATTCACCCCTCCACTTT.

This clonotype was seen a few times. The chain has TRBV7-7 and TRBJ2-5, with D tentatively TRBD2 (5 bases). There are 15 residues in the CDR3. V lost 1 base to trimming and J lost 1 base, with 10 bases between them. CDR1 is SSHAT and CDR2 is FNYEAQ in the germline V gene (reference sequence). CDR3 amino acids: CASSLVWGAQETQYF. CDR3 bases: TGTGCCAGCAGCTTAGTCTGGGGAGCCCAAGAGACCCAGTACTTC.

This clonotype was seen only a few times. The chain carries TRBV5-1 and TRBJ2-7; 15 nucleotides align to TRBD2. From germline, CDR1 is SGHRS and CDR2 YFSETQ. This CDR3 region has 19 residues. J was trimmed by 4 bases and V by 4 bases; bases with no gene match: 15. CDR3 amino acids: CASSVGTTGTSGRSYEQYF. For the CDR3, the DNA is TGCGCCAGCAGCGTGGGGACAACCGGGACTAGCGGGAGGTCGTACGAGCAGTACTTC.

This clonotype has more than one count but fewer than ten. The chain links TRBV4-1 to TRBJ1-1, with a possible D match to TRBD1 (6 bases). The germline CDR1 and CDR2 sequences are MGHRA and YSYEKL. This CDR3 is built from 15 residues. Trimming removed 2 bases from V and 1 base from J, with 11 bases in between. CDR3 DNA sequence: TGCGCCAGCAGCCAAACTTGGGGGCGGAACACTGAAGCTTTCTTT. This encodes CASSQTWGRNTEAFF.

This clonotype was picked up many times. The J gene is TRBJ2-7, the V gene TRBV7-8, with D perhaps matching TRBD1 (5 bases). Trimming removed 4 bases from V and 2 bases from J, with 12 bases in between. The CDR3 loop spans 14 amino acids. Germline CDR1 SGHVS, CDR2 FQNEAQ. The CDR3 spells CASSSLRGTYEQYF. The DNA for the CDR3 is TGTGCCAGCAGCTCCTTAAGGGGAACCTACGAGCAGTACTTC.

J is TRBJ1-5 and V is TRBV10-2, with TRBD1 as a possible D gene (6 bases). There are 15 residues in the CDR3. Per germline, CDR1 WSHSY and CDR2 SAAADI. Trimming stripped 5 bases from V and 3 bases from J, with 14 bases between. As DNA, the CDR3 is TGCGCCAGCAGTACCAGACAGGACCTCAATCAGCCCCAGCATTTT. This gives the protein CASSTRQDLNQPQHF.

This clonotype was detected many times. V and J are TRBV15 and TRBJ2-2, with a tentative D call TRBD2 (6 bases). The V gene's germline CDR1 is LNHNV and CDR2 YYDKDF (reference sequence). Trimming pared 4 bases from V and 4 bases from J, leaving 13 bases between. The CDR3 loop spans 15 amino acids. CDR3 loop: CATSTVLSGTGELFF. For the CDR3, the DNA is TGTGCCACCAGCACCGTTCTTAGCGGCACCGGGGAGCTGTTTTTT.

The chain's CDR3 is CASSLVASDIREAFF. The CDR3 coding sequence is TGTGCCAGCAGTTTAGTGGCGTCAGACATTCGAGAAGCTTTCTTT. The chain has TRBV12-3 or TRBV12-4 and TRBJ1-1; D unclear. Trimming took off 1 base at V and 8 bases at J, with 17 bases between the two ends. The CDR3 extends over 15 amino acids.

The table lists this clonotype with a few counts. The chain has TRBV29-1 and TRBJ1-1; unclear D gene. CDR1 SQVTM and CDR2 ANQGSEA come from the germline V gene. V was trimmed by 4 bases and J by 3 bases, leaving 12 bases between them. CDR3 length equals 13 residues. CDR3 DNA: TGCAGCGTTGCGACTCGGTCGGACACTGAAGCTTTCTTT. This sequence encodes CSVATRSDTEAFF.

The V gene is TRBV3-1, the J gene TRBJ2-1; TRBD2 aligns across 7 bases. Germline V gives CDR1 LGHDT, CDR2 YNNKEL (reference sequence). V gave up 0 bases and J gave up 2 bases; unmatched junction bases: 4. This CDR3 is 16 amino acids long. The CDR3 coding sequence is TGTGCCAGCAGCCAAGATGGGAGGGGAACCTACAATGAGCAGTTCTTC. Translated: CASSQDGRGTYNEQFF.

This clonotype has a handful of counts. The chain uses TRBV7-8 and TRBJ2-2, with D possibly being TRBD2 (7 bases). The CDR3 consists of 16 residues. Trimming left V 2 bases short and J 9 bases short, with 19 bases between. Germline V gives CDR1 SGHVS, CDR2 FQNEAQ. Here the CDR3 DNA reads TGTGCCAGCAGCTTACGCGGCGGGGGCCCTACCTGGGAGCTGTTTTTT. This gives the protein CASSLRGGGPTWELFF.

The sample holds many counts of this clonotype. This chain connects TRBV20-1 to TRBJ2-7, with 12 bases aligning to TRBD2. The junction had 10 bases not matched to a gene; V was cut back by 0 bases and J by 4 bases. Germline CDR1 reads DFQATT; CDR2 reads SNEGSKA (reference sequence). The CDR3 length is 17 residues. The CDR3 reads CSARDRLAGDPSYEQYF. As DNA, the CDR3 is TGCAGTGCTAGAGATCGACTAGCGGGGGACCCCTCATACGAGCAGTACTTC.

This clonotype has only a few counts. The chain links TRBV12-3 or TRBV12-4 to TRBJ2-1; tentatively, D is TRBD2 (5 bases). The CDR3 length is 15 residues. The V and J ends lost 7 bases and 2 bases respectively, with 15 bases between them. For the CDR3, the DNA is TGTGCCAGCAAAGTCCGGGGTATAGCCTACAATGAGCAGTTCTTC. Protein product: CASKVRGIAYNEQFF.

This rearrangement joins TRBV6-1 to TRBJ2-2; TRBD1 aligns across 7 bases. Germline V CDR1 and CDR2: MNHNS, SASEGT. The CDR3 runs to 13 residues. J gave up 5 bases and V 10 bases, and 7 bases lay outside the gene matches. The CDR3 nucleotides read TGTGCCACCAACAGGGGTCCTACCGGGGAGCTGTTTTTT. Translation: CATNRGPTGELFF.

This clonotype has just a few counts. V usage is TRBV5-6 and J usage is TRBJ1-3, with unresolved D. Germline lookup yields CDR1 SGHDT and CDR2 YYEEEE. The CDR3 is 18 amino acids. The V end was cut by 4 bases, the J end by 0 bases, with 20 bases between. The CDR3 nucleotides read TGTGCCAGCAGCCACCAAACGAGACATTTCACCTCTGGAAACACCATATATTTT. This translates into CASSHQTRHFTSGNTIYF. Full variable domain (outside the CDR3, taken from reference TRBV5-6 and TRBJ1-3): DAGVTQSPTHLIKTRGQQVTLRCSPKSGHDTVSWYQQALGQGPQFIFQYYEEEERQRGNFPDRFSGHQFPNYSSELNVNALLLGDSALYLCASSHQTRHFTSGNTIYFGEGSWLTVV.

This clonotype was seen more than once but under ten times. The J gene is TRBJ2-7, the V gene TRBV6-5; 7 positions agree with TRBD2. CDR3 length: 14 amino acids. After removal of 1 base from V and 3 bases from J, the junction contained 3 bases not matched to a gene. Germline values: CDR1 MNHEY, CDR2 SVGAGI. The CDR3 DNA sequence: TGTGCCAGCAGTTACTTGGGGGGGGGCTACGAGCAGTACTTC. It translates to CASSYLGGGYEQYF.

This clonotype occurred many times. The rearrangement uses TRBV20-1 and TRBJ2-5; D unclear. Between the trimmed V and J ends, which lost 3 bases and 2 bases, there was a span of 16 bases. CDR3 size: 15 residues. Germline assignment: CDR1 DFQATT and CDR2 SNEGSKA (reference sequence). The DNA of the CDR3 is TGCAGTGCTAGTATAATTAGTCGAGGACAAGAGACCCAGTACTTC. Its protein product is CSASIISRGQETQYF.

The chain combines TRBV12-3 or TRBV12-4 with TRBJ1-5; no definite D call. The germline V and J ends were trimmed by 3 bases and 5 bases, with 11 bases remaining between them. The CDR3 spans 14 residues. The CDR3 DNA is TGTGCCAGCAGTTTGGGTCACAGAGATCAGCCCCAGCATTTT. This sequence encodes CASSLGHRDQPQHF.

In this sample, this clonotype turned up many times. CDR3 region: CASSLQGAPETQYF. The CDR3 DNA is TGTGCCAGCAGTTTACAGGGGGCGCCGGAGACCCAGTACTTC. V is TRBV12-3 or TRBV12-4 and J is TRBJ2-5; 8 nucleotides align to TRBD1. The CDR3 covers 14 residues. J was trimmed by 5 bases and V by 2 bases; bases with no gene match: 4.

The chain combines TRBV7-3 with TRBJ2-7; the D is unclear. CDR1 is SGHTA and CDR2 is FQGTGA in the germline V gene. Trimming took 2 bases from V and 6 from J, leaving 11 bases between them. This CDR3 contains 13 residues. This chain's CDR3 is CASSLDTHSEQYF. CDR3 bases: TGTGCCAGCAGCTTAGACACGCATAGCGAGCAGTACTTC.

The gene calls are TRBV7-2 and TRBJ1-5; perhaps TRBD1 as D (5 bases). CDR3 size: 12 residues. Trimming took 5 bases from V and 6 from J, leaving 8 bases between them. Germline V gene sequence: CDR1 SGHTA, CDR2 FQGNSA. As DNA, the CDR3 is TGTGCCAGCAGCACGGGACCTCAGCCCCAGCATTTT. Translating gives CASSTGPQPQHF.

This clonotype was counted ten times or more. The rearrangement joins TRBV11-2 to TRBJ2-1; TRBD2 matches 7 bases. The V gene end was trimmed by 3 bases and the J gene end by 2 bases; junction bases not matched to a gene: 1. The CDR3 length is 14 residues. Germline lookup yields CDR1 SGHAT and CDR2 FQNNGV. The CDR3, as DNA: TGTGCCAGCAGCTTGGGGACTACCTACAATGAGCAGTTCTTC. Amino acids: CASSLGTTYNEQFF.

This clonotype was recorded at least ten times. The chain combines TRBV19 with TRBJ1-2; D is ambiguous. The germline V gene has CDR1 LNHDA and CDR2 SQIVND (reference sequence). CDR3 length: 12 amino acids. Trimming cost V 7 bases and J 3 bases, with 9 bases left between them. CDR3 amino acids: CASKGFDYGYTF. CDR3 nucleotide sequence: TGTGCCAGTAAGGGTTTTGACTATGGCTACACCTTC.

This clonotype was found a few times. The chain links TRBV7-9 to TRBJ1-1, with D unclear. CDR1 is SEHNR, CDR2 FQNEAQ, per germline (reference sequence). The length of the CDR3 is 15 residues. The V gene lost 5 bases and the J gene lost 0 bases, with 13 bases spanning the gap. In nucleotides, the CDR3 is TGTGCCAGCAGCACCCCAAAAAGGATGAACACTGAAGCTTTCTTT. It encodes CASSTPKRMNTEAFF.

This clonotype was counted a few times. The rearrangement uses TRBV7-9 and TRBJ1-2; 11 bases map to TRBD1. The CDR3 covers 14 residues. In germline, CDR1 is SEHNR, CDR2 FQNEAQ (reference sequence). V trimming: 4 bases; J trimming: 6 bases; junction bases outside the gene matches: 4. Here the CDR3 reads CASSWTGQGDGYTF. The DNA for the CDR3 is TGTGCCAGCAGCTGGACGGGACAGGGGGATGGCTACACCTTC. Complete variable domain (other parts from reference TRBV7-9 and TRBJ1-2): DTGVSQNPRHKITKRGQNVTFRCDPISEHNRLYWYRQTLGQGPEFLTYFQNEAQLEKSRLLSDRFSAERPKGSFSTLEIQRTEQGDSAMYLCASSWTGQGDGYTFGSGTRLTVV.